This T cell receptor (beta chain) is from a study of T-cell reconstitution after alpha-beta-depleted transplantation in children. Study-level results: At the one-year point after transplant, T-cell counts and TCRbeta diversity were found to come mostly from T cells that had been newly produced. Reported findings indicate that, about two months after transplant, alpha-beta T cells came from several hundred expanded clones, which were derived from non-depleted graft cells. Surviving recipient T cells and intrathymic progenitors accounted for some patients' high TCRbeta diversity at day 60.

This clonotype was observed a few times. The antigen remains undetermined. With 5 bases clipped from V and 0 bases from J, the junction kept 11 bases outside the gene matches. Germline CDR1 LNHDA, CDR2 SQIVND (reference sequence). CDR3 length equals 18 residues. Molecular barcoding with unique molecular identifiers was used for the TCRbeta library. Via MiXCR, TCRdb re-called the PCR reads, giving one row per CDR3 protein. The sample consists of fewer than 350,000 distinct CDR3 sequences, 9.5% to 13% of them appearing once. The J gene is TRBJ2-1, the V gene TRBV19; 9 bases map to TRBD2. This clonotype originated in a male patient aged 2 to 9 who had a stem cell transplant for chronic granulomatous disease, so the T cells may come from the graft donor. The input for sequencing was peripheral blood, taken 180 days after TCRalphabeta/CD19-depleted stem cell transplant. This chain's CDR3 is CASSAEGLASPSYNEQFF. The CDR3 bases are TGTGCCAGTAGTGCCGAAGGACTAGCGTCCCCCTCCTACAATGAGCAGTTCTTC. The full variable domain, its missing parts supplied by reference TRBV19 and TRBJ2-1, is DGGITQSPKYLFRKEGQNVTLSCEQNLNHDAMYWYRQDPGQGLRLIYYSQIVNDFQKGDIAEGYSVSREKKESFPLTVTSAQKNPTAFYLCASSAEGLASPSYNEQFFGPGTRLTVL.